The clone carrying this T cell receptor (beta chain) was observed a single time. Germline V lookup: CDR1 MNHNS, CDR2 SASEGT. V shed 8 bases and J shed 7 bases, with 12 bases lying between them. The CDR3 length is 12 residues. This record belongs to a study of cytomegalovirus exposure and HLA in healthy donors. The PCR made use of 60 Vbeta and 13 Jbeta primers. Profiled with immunoSEQ multiplex PCR; TCRdb holds only in-frame clones, not every one. Of 180,000 or so clones in the sample, about 80% are singletons; the top ten hold around 1.9%. The rearrangement joins TRBV6-1 to TRBJ1-5; TRBD1 is a possible D gene (5 bases). Specimen: PBMCs. The sequence came from a woman in her 30s in good health and CMV-seronegative. The CDR3: CASGLREQPQHF. DNA for the CDR3: TGTGCCAGCGGCCTCAGGGAACAGCCCCAGCATTTT.